The rows below give T cell receptor beta chains drawn from one sample of a study of PD-1 blockade in mismatch repair-deficient tumors. Using immunoSEQ multiplex PCR, the repertoire was profiled, and TCRdb retains in-frame clones only, with some absent. Of some 48,000 clones in the sample, roughly 80% were seen once. The sequencing used peripheral blood, collected about 20 weeks after starting pembrolizumab. The source is an adult with mismatch repair-deficient cancer. Both conserved end residues are part of each CDR3. Rows may omit the clone size; those that give it use once, few, many or a size class.

j_gene	v_gene	abundance	CDR3aa
TRBJ1-1	TRBV7-3	-	CASSLQGVSTEAFF
TRBJ2-7	TRBV10-3	-	CAISPGTGGYEQYF
TRBJ2-5	TRBV19	-	CASSMGGEYQETQYF
TRBJ1-2	TRBV30	once	CAWSRNRGQNYGYTF
TRBJ1-2	TRBV5-8	-	CASSLGQSTNYGYTF
TRBJ2-6	TRBV5-5	-	CASSLASGAGANVLTF
TRBJ2-1	TRBV18	-	CASSPVGSGNEQFF
TRBJ1-2	TRBV5-1	-	CASSLGQLNGYTF
TRBJ2-1	TRBV30	-	CAWNDGRGPNEQFF
TRBJ1-2	TRBV11-2	-	CASSPLNQGYGYTF
TRBJ2-7	TRBV10-3	-	CAISLLGTESYEQYF
TRBJ2-5	TRBV28	-	CASSPQPTGPPTQYF
TRBJ2-3	TRBV19	few	CASSKTRDTQYF
TRBJ2-3	TRBV25-1	-	CASSDLDRGADTQYF
TRBJ1-2	TRBV19	-	CASSINGGSNYGYTF
TRBJ2-1	TRBV4-1	-	CASSQVLLAVNEQFF
TRBJ1-1	TRBV9	-	CASSEDRGDTEAFF
TRBJ2-1	TRBV11-1	-	CASSLWGLAGAGDEQFF
TRBJ2-2	TRBV9	-	CASSVDNRGSFNTGELFF
TRBJ2-3	TRBV2	few	CASLPPSTDTQYF
TRBJ2-3	TRBV5-1	few	CASSLTPGRALSTVSTDTQYF
TRBJ2-6	TRBV6-1	-	CASSEKGTGANVLTF
TRBJ2-2	TRBV27	-	CASSRTALTGELFF
TRBJ2-3	TRBV7-2	-	CASSLGMTWTDTQYF
TRBJ2-3	TRBV7-2	-	CASSTRLAVGTDTQYF
TRBJ2-1	TRBV11-3	-	CASSTRTSGMDEQFF
TRBJ2-1	TRBV5-1	-	CASTPEALAGYNEQFF
TRBJ2-3	TRBV4-1	-	CASSQVGLAGGTDTQYF
TRBJ2-2	TRBV4-1	-	CASGGGWGPGDTGELFF
TRBJ1-1	TRBV11-3	-	CASSLTVHTEAFF
TRBJ2-2	TRBV30	-	CAWRSPGELFF
TRBJ1-1	TRBV27	-	CASSQLTGGTEAFF
TRBJ1-2	TRBV2	-	CASRGRGNYGYTF
TRBJ1-1	TRBV28	-	CASSLELNTEAFF
TRBJ1-4	TRBV4-3	-	CASSQGANEKLFF
TRBJ1-4	TRBV5-6	-	CASSLARQGANEKLFF
TRBJ2-1	TRBV29-1	-	CSVAHGDGYSDEQFF
TRBJ2-3	TRBV18	-	CASSPQVDTQYF
TRBJ2-3	TRBV29-1	-	CSVERSLAGGVGTQYF
TRBJ2-3	TRBV11-1	few	CASSSGAVPDTQYF
TRBJ2-1	TRBV11-3	-	CASSFGLAEGGEQFF
TRBJ2-1	TRBV11-3	-	CASSLGGLAGAAEQFF
TRBJ2-4	TRBV6-1	-	CASSERTGTKNIQYF